This T cell receptor beta chain was documented in a study of early T cells in non-severe SARS-CoV-2 infection (dated by TCRdb to the early 2020s). Looking at the study overall: Bulk RNA from unsorted whole blood was used for TCR sequencing, so alpha and beta chains could not be paired. What the authors observed across the whole study: VDJdb matching was skewed toward anti-spike CD8 responses, so virus-specific expansions were likely underestimated and private and CD4 specificities were missed.

Taken from the germline V gene, the CDR1 and CDR2 loops are SQVTM and ANQGSEA. Relative to germline, V is missing 3 bases and J is missing 4 bases, with 3 bases of the junction outside any gene match. The CDR3 spans 13 residues, from the cysteine through the phenylalanine. Left in the record is the CDR3 DNA by itself, 39 bases read in frame from the first base. This clonotype was seen repeatedly, ten times or more. It has no known antigen specificity. No base quality information exists; no much larger clone differs at one position. The method behind the library was 5' RACE. The data were produced on a NextSeq 500. In the TCR library protocol, unique molecular identifiers were attached to individual cDNA molecules to correct for PCR bias and sequencing error. Both TCR alpha and beta chains were sequenced, and tight co-correlation was observed between alpha and beta sequence abundances in each sample. The study's processing was this. Decombinator V4 was used to perform V gene, J gene and CDR3 annotation of TCR sequences. TCRs were defined as expanded if a significant change between any two time points was detected under a Poisson model with p below 0.0001. Abundances of TCRs were expressed as counts per million after normalisation to the total number of TCRs sequenced in each sample. TRAV1-2 paired with TRAJ12, TRAJ20 or TRAJ33 defined MAIT TCRs, while TRAV10 paired with TRAJ18 defined iNKT TCRs. VDJdb, accessed on 1 November 2021, was searched for TCRs annotated for CMV, EBV and SARS-CoV-2, and TCRs annotated for more than one antigen were excluded. Starting from the raw public reads, TCRdb applied fastp trimming at Q25, assembled clones with MiXCR and retained in-frame beta chains. Each record represents a unique CDR3 protein, reported with the most common genes and DNA among its rows. The V and J calls come from TCRdb's annotation, not from the publication. Here the sample has some 29,000 distinct CDR3 sequences; about 5% occur a single time. Jointly, the top ten make up 9.5% to 14% of the sample.

Set within a cohort of healthcare workers in London, UK, this nested case-control study involved weekly PCR testing of nasopharyngeal swabs along with blood sampling. Healthcare workers were enrolled in the week of the UK lockdown, from 23 to 31 March 2020, and were followed every week for up to roughly 16 weeks. The specimen sequenced was whole blood. Here the chain combines TRBV29-1 and TRBJ2-3; TRBD1 aligns with 8 central bases. The TCR comes from an adult who was a healthcare worker with PCR-confirmed SARS-CoV-2 infection or an uninfected control (not recorded which). CDR3 loop: CSVDRGQSDTQYF. Read as DNA, the sequence is TGCAGCGTTGACAGGGGGCAGTCAGATACGCAGTATTTT.